This T cell receptor (beta chain) was captured by sequencing in a study of blood T cell repertoires in COVID-19. For the study at large: Both acute and convalescent COVID-19 samples were obtained from the United States, Italy and Spain. T cells, B-cell-depleted T cells, or PBMCs provided the cDNA or gDNA that served as material.

The germline V gene has CDR1 LGHDT and CDR2 YNNKEL (reference sequence). Unmatched junction bases numbered 0, after V lost 4 bases and J lost 6 bases. The length of the CDR3 is 13 residues. In the original analysis: Reference gene primer amplification in the assay estimated nucleated cell counts. Sequenced by immunoSEQ multiplex PCR; TCRdb stores in-frame clones only, minus some. The V and J calls and the clone size are those of that table, but D and trimming were determined from the DNA. The table lists approximately 390,000 clones, approximately 89% of them singletons. Seattle participants joined during active infection and were tracked over time. As for this clone: Other DNA sequences in this sample translate to the same CDR3.

The clonotype was recovered from a woman in her sixties with COVID-19, enrolled during active disease. The sample comprised peripheral blood. The chain uses TRBV3-1 (or the pseudogene TRBV3-2) and TRBJ2-2; 9 nucleotides align to TRBD1. The CDR3 DNA follows: TGTGCCAGCAGCCGGACAGGGGCCGGGGAGCTGTTTTTT. The encoded protein is CASSRTGAGELFF.